This T cell receptor (beta chain) is from a study of blood T cell repertoires in COVID-19. Background on the study: The analysed material was cDNA or gDNA that came from T cells, B-cell-depleted T cells, or PBMCs.

Per germline, CDR1 MNHEY and CDR2 SVGEGT. The CDR3 sequence is 16 residues long. V lost 2 bases and J lost 4; bases outside the gene matches: 6. Only in-frame clones appear in the TCRdb table, and some are missing; sequencing was by immunoSEQ multiplex PCR. The sample contains some 190,000 clones, around 86% of which appear only once. The rearrangement joins TRBV6-2 or TRBV6-3 to TRBJ2-3; TRBD2 agrees at 10 bases. The clonotype was recovered from a woman between 40 and 55 years old in a cohort exposed to, infected with or recovered from COVID-19 (not recorded which). The sequenced sample was PBMCs or T cells enriched from blood (not recorded which). The CDR3 reads CASSYGASGSADTQYF. Written as DNA, the CDR3 is TGTGCCAGCAGTTACGGCGCTAGCGGGAGTGCAGATACGCAGTATTTT.